The rows below give T cell receptor beta chains drawn from one sample of a study of shared clonotypes between healthy human individuals. Clones were sequenced by immunoSEQ multiplex PCR, and TCRdb holds only the in-frame ones, with some missing. The table lists 500,000 to 700,000 clones, roughly 95% of them singletons. Sequenced sample: naive CD8+ T cells sorted from blood. Receptors were obtained from a woman aged 25 to 39 in good health. Each CDR3 is given with its conserved first and last residue. The order of the fields is J gene, clone size, D gene, V gene, CDR3 DNA, CDR3 protein. The D gene is left open where the match is weak. Clone size is shown for a subset of rows, as once, few, many or a class of expanded clone.

j_call: TRBJ1-1; clone_size: few; d_call: NA; v_call: TRBV7-6; cdr3_nt: TGTGCCAGCAGCCCTTACATGAACACTGAAGCTTTCTTT; cdr3_aa: CASSPYMNTEAFF
j_call: TRBJ2-1; clone_size: NA; d_call: TRBD1; v_call: TRBV7-3; cdr3_nt: TGTGCCAGCAGCTTAAGTGGGACAGGGTACAATGAGCAGTTCTTC; cdr3_aa: CASSLSGTGYNEQFF
j_call: TRBJ2-1; clone_size: once; d_call: TRBD2; v_call: TRBV27; cdr3_nt: TGTGCCAGCAGTTTGCGCGGGAGTACCTACAATGAGCAGTTCTTC; cdr3_aa: CASSLRGSTYNEQFF
j_call: TRBJ2-1; clone_size: NA; d_call: NA; v_call: TRBV13; cdr3_nt: TGTGCCAGCAGCTTAGTTTCTAGCCGCGGTGTCTATGAGCAGTTCTTC; cdr3_aa: CASSLVSSRGVYEQFF
j_call: TRBJ1-1; clone_size: NA; d_call: NA; v_call: TRBV27; cdr3_nt: TGTGCCAGCAGCCCTGCGGGGAACACTGAAGCTTTCTTT; cdr3_aa: CASSPAGNTEAFF
j_call: TRBJ2-7; clone_size: NA; d_call: TRBD2; v_call: TRBV9; cdr3_nt: TGTGCCAGCAGCGTAGCGGCTAGCGGGAGTGAGTACGAGCAGTACTTC; cdr3_aa: CASSVAASGSEYEQYF
j_call: TRBJ1-5; clone_size: NA; d_call: NA; v_call: TRBV2; cdr3_nt: TGTGCCAGCAGTTGGGAGGATCAGCCCCAGCATTTT; cdr3_aa: CASSWEDQPQHF
j_call: TRBJ1-1; clone_size: NA; d_call: NA; v_call: TRBV5-5; cdr3_nt: TGTGCCAGCAGCTTTGGCCCCAACACTGAAGCTTTCTTT; cdr3_aa: CASSFGPNTEAFF
j_call: TRBJ1-2; clone_size: few; d_call: NA; v_call: TRBV13; cdr3_nt: TGTGCCAGCAGAAAGGGAACTCTCTATGGCTACACCTTC; cdr3_aa: CASRKGTLYGYTF
j_call: TRBJ2-7; clone_size: NA; d_call: NA; v_call: TRBV5-6; cdr3_nt: TGTGCCAGCAGCTTATGGCAGGTCCACCACGAGCAGTACTTC; cdr3_aa: CASSLWQVHHEQYF
j_call: TRBJ1-5; clone_size: few; d_call: NA; v_call: TRBV2; cdr3_nt: TGTGCCAGCAGTGAAATGGTAGGGCAGGGAGGCAATCAGCCCCAGCATTTT; cdr3_aa: CASSEMVGQGGNQPQHF
j_call: TRBJ1-1; clone_size: NA; d_call: NA; v_call: TRBV30; cdr3_nt: TGTGCCTGGAGTGTACAGGACGGAATGGGAGCTTTCTTT; cdr3_aa: CAWSVQDGMGAFF
j_call: TRBJ2-7; clone_size: NA; d_call: NA; v_call: TRBV7-8; cdr3_nt: TGTGCCAGCAGCTTAGGTGGGGTGGGCGAGCAGTACTTC; cdr3_aa: CASSLGGVGEQYF
j_call: TRBJ2-7; clone_size: NA; d_call: NA; v_call: TRBV19; cdr3_nt: TGTGCCAGTAGTATGGCAGGGCACTCCTACGAGCAGTACTTC; cdr3_aa: CASSMAGHSYEQYF
j_call: TRBJ1-2; clone_size: NA; d_call: NA; v_call: TRBV6-5; cdr3_nt: TGTGCCAGCAGTTACTACGGCCCACGAGGGCAGTATGGCTACACCTTC; cdr3_aa: CASSYYGPRGQYGYTF
j_call: TRBJ2-7; clone_size: NA; d_call: TRBD2; v_call: TRBV4-1; cdr3_nt: TGCGCCAGCAGCCCAGGACTAGCGGGAGCCGAGCAGTACTTC; cdr3_aa: CASSPGLAGAEQYF
j_call: TRBJ1-2; clone_size: NA; d_call: NA; v_call: TRBV7-8; cdr3_nt: TGTGCCAGCAGCCCGGGGGTTCAAGGCGACCTCCCCTCTAACTATGGCTACACCTTC; cdr3_aa: CASSPGVQGDLPSNYGYTF
j_call: TRBJ1-4; clone_size: NA; d_call: NA; v_call: TRBV11-2; cdr3_nt: TGTGCCAGCAGCCCCCAATTCGGGGTTAATGAAAAACTGTTTTTT; cdr3_aa: CASSPQFGVNEKLFF
j_call: TRBJ2-1; clone_size: NA; d_call: NA; v_call: TRBV10-1; cdr3_nt: TGCGCCAGCAGTCCCTTGCCCCGTTACAATGAGCAGTTCTTC; cdr3_aa: CASSPLPRYNEQFF
j_call: TRBJ2-5; clone_size: NA; d_call: NA; v_call: TRBV20-1; cdr3_nt: TGCAGTGCTAGTATTGCGGAGACCCAGTACTTC; cdr3_aa: CSASIAETQYF
j_call: TRBJ1-5; clone_size: NA; d_call: TRBD1; v_call: TRBV7-9; cdr3_nt: TGTGCCAGCAGCTGGGGACAGGGGTTCATTCAGCCCCAGCATTTT; cdr3_aa: CASSWGQGFIQPQHF
j_call: TRBJ2-2; clone_size: NA; d_call: TRBD2; v_call: TRBV9; cdr3_nt: TGTGCCAGCAGCGTGTGGACTAGCGCGAACACCGGGGAGCTGTTTTTT; cdr3_aa: CASSVWTSANTGELFF
j_call: TRBJ2-7; clone_size: NA; d_call: TRBD2; v_call: TRBV5-6; cdr3_nt: TGTGCCAGCAGCTGGGGACTAGCTTCCGAGCAGTACTTC; cdr3_aa: CASSWGLASEQYF
j_call: TRBJ2-7; clone_size: NA; d_call: NA; v_call: TRBV29-1; cdr3_nt: TGCAGCGGGACAGTAGACTACGAGCAGTACTTC; cdr3_aa: CSGTVDYEQYF
j_call: TRBJ2-7; clone_size: NA; d_call: NA; v_call: TRBV27; cdr3_nt: TGTGCCAGCAGTTTAGGATCGGGTCGGTCGTACGAGCAGTACTTC; cdr3_aa: CASSLGSGRSYEQYF